Listed below are T cell receptor beta chains from one sample, sequenced in a study of blood T cell repertoires in COVID-19. This table comes from immunoSEQ multiplex PCR, and its TCRdb copy is limited to in-frame clones, with some not included. Of about 98,000 clones listed, about 80% are singletons. Sequencing was carried out using peripheral blood. These receptors were taken from an elderly man with acute or convalescent COVID-19. CDR3s include the opening cysteine and the closing phenylalanine or tryptophan. A D gene is named only where the DNA matches it firmly. Part of the rows lack a size; the others show once, few, many or a class for expanded clones.

TRBV7-8	NA	NA	TRBJ1-5	TGTGCCAGCAGCTTATTGGGCATGCAGGGGAGACAGCCCCAGCATTTT	CASSLLGMQGRQPQHF
TRBV5-1	NA	NA	TRBJ1-2	TGCGCCAGCAGTCTGGAGAACCGGGTTCGGAACTATGGCTACACCTTC	CASSLENRVRNYGYTF
TRBV6-5	TRBD1	NA	TRBJ1-1	TGTGCCAGCAGCTCAGGGGGCGGTCAAAAAGCTTTCTTT	CASSSGGGQKAFF
TRBV18	TRBD2	few	TRBJ2-3	TGTGCCAGCTCGCTCTCGACTAGCGGGAACGCAGATACGCAGTATTTT	CASSLSTSGNADTQYF
TRBV7-2	TRBD1	NA	TRBJ1-3	TGTGCCAGCAGCGCAGGGGGATCGTCTGGAAACACCATATATTTT	CASSAGGSSGNTIYF
TRBV19	TRBD1	once	TRBJ1-2	TGTGCCAGTAGTATCTACGGGACAGGGGATGGCTACACCTTC	CASSIYGTGDGYTF
TRBV19	NA	NA	TRBJ2-1	TGTGCCAGTATCTCCGGGAGACAGATATACAATGAGCAGTTCTTC	CASISGRQIYNEQFF
TRBV24-1	NA	NA	TRBJ1-2	TGTGCCACCAGTGATGGACACCACTCTGGCTATGGCTACACCTTC	CATSDGHHSGYGYTF
TRBV9	TRBD1	NA	TRBJ1-2	TGTGCCAGCAGCCTCGGGACAGGTGACGGCTACACCTTC	CASSLGTGDGYTF
TRBV5-4	NA	NA	TRBJ1-1	TGTGCCAGCAGCTTGGATCCGGCAGGGACTGAAGCTTTCTTT	CASSLDPAGTEAFF
TRBV29-1	TRBD1	NA	TRBJ1-2	TGCAGCGGGGGATCAGGACAGGGGGCAAGTGGCTACACCTTC	CSGGSGQGASGYTF
TRBV11-2	NA	NA	TRBJ2-1	TGTGCCAGCAGCTTAGGAGGGGGGGCTTTTAGTTACAATGAGCAGTTCTTC	CASSLGGGAFSYNEQFF
TRBV14	TRBD2	NA	TRBJ2-1	TGTGCCAGCAGCCAGGGACTAGCGATTTTCAATGAGCAGTTCTTC	CASSQGLAIFNEQFF
TRBV5-1	NA	NA	TRBJ2-1	TGCGCCAGCAGCTTGGGGGCTGGGCCCTCCTACAATGAGCAGTTCTTC	CASSLGAGPSYNEQFF
TRBV30	NA	NA	TRBJ1-2	TGTGCCTGGTATACAGGGAATGGCTACACCTTC	CAWYTGNGYTF
TRBV27	TRBD2	NA	TRBJ2-7	TGTGCCAGCAGTCCCTCGGGACTAGCGGGAGACGAGCAGTACTTC	CASSPSGLAGDEQYF
TRBV7-2	TRBD2	few	TRBJ2-1	TGTGCCAGCAGTTCTCTAGCGGGAGGCAAATACAATGAGCAGTTCTTC	CASSSLAGGKYNEQFF
TRBV18	NA	few	TRBJ1-4	TGTGCCAGCTCCCCTCGGGGAAACACTAATGAAAAACTGTTTTTT	CASSPRGNTNEKLFF